The T cell receptor beta chain described here comes from a study of T cell responses to AZD1222 COVID-19 vaccine. The V and J ends lost 2 bases and 4 bases respectively, with 21 bases between them. This CDR3 is 17 amino acids long. In germline, CDR1 is MNHEY, CDR2 SVGEGT. TCRdb's copy holds only in-frame clones and misses some; the assay was immunoSEQ multiplex PCR. The sample contains some 120,000 clones, roughly nine tenths of which appear only once. Material: peripheral blood, obtained on day 0 of AZD1222 vaccination. This sequence originates from an adult in good health. This rearrangement joins TRBV6-2 or TRBV6-3 to TRBJ2-7; TRBD2 is a possible D gene (5 bases). The CDR3 reads CASSYAILAGGVYEQYF. CDR3 bases: TGTGCCAGCAGTTACGCAATCCTGGCGGGTGGTGTTTACGAGCAGTACTTC.